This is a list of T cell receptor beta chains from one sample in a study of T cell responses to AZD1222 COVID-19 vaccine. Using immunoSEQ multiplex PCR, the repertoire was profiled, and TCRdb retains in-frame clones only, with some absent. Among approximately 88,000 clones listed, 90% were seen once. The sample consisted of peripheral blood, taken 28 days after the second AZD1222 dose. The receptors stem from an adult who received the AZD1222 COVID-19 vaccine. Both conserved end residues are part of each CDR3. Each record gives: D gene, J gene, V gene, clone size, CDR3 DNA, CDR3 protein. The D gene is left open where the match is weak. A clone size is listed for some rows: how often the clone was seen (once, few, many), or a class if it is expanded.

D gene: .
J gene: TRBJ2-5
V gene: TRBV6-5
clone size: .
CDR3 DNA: TGTGGGACCCGCGGGGCACGCCAAGAGACCCAGTACTTC
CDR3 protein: CGTRGARQETQYF

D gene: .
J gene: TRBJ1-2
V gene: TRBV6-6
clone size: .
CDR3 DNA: TGTGCCAGCAGTTGGGGGTATGGCTACACCTTC
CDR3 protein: CASSWGYGYTF

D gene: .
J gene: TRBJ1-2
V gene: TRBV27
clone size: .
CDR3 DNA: TGTGCCAGCAGTCGCGGGAGCGACTATGGCTACACCTTC
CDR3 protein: CASSRGSDYGYTF

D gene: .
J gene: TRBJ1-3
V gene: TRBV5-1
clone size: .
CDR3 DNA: TGCGCCAGCAGCTTGGCAGCAACTGGAAACACCATATATTTT
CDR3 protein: CASSLAATGNTIYF

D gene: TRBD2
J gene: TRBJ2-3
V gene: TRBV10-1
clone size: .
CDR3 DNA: TGCGCCAGCAGGAGCGGGGGTCGAACAGATACGCAGTATTTT
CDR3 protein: CASRSGGRTDTQYF

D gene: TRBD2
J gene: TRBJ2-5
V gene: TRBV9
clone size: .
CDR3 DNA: TGTGCCAGCAGCGTAAGCGGGGGGCCTGAGACCCAGTACTTC
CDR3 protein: CASSVSGGPETQYF

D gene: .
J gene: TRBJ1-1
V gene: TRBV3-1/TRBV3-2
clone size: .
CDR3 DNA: TGTGCCAGCAGCTACGGGACTCTCCACACTGAAGCTTTCTTT
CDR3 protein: CASSYGTLHTEAFF

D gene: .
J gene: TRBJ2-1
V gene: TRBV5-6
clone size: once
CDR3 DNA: TGTGCCAGCAGCCCAATCTTTAGCTCCTACAATGAGCAGTTCTTC
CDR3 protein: CASSPIFSSYNEQFF

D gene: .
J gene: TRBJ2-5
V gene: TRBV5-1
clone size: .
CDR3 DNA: TGCGCCAGCAGCTTGTTAGTATCGGCAGGGCAAGAGACCCAGTACTTC
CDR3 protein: CASSLLVSAGQETQYF

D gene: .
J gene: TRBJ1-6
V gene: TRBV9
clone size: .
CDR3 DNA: TGTGCCAGCAGCGCGTTCACCACCACCGATTCACCCCTCCACTTT
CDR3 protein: CASSAFTTTDSPLHF

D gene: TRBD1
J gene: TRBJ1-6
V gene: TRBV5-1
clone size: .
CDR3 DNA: TGCGCCAGCAGCTTACAGGGGGTCTATAATTCACCCCTCCACTTT
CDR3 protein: CASSLQGVYNSPLHF

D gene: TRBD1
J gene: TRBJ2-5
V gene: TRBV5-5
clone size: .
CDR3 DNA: TGTGCCAGCAGCACCCGGGACAGAGAGTACCAAGAGACCCAGTACTTC
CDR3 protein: CASSTRDREYQETQYF

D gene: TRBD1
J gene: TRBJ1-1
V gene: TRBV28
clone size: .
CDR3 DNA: TGTGCCAGCAGTTTGACAGGGGAAGCTTTCTTT
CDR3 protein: CASSLTGEAFF

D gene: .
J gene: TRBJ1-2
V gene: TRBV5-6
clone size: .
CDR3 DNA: TGTGCCAGCAGCTTGGGACGGGCGGGGTATGGCTACACCTTC
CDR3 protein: CASSLGRAGYGYTF

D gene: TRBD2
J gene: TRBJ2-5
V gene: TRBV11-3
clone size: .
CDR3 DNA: TGTGCCAGCAGCTTAGAGGGGGGGCAAGAGACCCAGTACTTC
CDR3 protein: CASSLEGGQETQYF

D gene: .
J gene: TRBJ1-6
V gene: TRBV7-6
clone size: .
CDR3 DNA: TGTGCCAGCAGCTCCCTAGTGGGGGAGGCGTCACCCCTCCACTTT
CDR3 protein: CASSSLVGEASPLHF

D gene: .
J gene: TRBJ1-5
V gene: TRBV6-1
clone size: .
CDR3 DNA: TGTGCCAGCAGTGAAGAGGGGTCGGGGCATTTT
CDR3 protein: CASSEEGSGHF

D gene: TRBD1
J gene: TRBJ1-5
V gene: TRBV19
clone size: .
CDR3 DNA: TGTGCCAGTAGTACCCTATTGGGACAGGGGGGGAATCAGCCCCAGCATTTT
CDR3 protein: CASSTLLGQGGNQPQHF

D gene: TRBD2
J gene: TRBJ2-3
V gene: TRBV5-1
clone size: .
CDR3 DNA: TGCGCCAGCAGCGACCAACCCTCTAGCGGGGGGCGGGAAGATACGCAGTATTTT
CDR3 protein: CASSDQPSSGGREDTQYF

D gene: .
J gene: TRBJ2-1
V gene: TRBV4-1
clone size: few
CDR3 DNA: TGCGCCAGCAGCCAACCTCGACTAGGTCGGAACAATGAGCAGTTCTTC
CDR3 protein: CASSQPRLGRNNEQFF

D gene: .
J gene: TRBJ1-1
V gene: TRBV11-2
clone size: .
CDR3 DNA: TGTGCCAGCAGCTTAGCCCGGTTGTACGCTGAAGCTTTCTTT
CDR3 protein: CASSLARLYAEAFF

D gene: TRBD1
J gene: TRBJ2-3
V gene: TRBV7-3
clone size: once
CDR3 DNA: TGTGCCAGCAGCTTACCGCCGACAGGGTACGGGACAGATACGCAGTATTTT
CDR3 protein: CASSLPPTGYGTDTQYF

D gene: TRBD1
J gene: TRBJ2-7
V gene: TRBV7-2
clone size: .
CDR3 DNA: TGTGCCAGCAGCGTCACCGGACAGGGTAATTACGAGCAGTACTTC
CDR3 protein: CASSVTGQGNYEQYF

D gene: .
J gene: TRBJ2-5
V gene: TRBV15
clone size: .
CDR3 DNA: TGTGCCACCAGCAGAGGGGGGGACAGTGAGACCCAGTACTTC
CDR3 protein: CATSRGGDSETQYF

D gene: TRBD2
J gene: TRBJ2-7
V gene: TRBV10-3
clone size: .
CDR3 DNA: TGTGCCATCAGTGGGGGGGGGAGCTCCTACGAGCAGTACTTC
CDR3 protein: CAISGGGSSYEQYF

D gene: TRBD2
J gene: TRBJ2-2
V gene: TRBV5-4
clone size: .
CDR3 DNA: TGTGCCAGCAGCCAGGGACTAGCGGCGAACACCGGGGAGCTGTTTTTT
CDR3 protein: CASSQGLAANTGELFF

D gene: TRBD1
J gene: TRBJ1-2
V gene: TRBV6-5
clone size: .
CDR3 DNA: TGTGCCAGCAGTTACTCGACAGGGTCGGACTATGGCTACACCTTC
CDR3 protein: CASSYSTGSDYGYTF

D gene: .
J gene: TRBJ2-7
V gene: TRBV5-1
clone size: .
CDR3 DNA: TGCGCCAGCAAACACCCCAGCCCGGGGGGACACTCCTACGAGCAGTACTTC
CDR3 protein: CASKHPSPGGHSYEQYF

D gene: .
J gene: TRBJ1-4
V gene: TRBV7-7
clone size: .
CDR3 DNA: TGTGCTAGCAGCCGGGCTGGGTTCGGTGAAAAACTGTTTTTT
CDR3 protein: CASSRAGFGEKLFF

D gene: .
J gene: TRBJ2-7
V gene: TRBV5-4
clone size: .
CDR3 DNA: TGTGCCAGCAGCTCGCAGGACAGCGAGCAGTACTTC
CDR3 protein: CASSSQDSEQYF

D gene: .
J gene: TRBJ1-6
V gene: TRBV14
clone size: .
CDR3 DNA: TGTGCCAGCAGCGACCGAGGGCTGTATAATTCACCCCTCCACTTT
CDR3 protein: CASSDRGLYNSPLHF

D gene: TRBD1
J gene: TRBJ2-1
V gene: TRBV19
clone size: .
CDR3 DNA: TGTGCCAGTAGCCCGACAGGGTCATACAATGAGCAGTTCTTC
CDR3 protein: CASSPTGSYNEQFF

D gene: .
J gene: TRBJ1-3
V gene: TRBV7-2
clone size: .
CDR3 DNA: TGTGCCAGCAGCTTAGGTCTAGGGGGGTCTGGAAACACCATATATTTT
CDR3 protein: CASSLGLGGSGNTIYF

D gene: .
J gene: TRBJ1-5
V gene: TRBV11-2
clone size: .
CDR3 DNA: TGTGCCAGCAGCTTCGGGGCAGATAGCAATCAGCCCCAGCATTTT
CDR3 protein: CASSFGADSNQPQHF

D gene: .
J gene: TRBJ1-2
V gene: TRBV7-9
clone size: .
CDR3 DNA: TGTGCCAGCAGCCCGGGCCCAGGGAACTATGGCTACACCTTC
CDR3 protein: CASSPGPGNYGYTF

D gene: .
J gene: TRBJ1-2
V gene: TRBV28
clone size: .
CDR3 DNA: TGTGCTTCTCTGGTAGGGACAAACTATGGCTACACCTTC
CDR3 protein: CASLVGTNYGYTF

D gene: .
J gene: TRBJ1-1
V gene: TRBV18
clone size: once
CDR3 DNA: TGTGCCAGCTCGCAGGGACAGAACACTGAAGCTTTCTTT
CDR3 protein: CASSQGQNTEAFF

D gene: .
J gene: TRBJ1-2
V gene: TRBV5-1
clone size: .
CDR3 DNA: TGCGCCAGCAGCTTGGCCGCCAGGGGTGGTGGCTACACCTTC
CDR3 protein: CASSLAARGGGYTF

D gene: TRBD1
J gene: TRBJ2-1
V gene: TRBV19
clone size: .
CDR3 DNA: TGTGCCAGTACCGCCTGGGACAGGGGTCCCTCGGGTGAGCAGTTCTTC
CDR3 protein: CASTAWDRGPSGEQFF

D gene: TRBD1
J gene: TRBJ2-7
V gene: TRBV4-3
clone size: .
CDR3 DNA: TGCGCCAGCAGCCAAGACCTAGGACAGGGGTACTACGAGCAGTACTTC
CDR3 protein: CASSQDLGQGYYEQYF

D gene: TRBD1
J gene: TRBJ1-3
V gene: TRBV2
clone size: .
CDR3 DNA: TGTGCCAGCAGGGCCGGGACAGCCAACTCTGGAAACACCATATATTTT
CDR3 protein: CASRAGTANSGNTIYF

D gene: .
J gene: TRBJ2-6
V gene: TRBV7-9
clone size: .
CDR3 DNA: TGTGCCAGCAGCTTTCCTCACAGCTCTGGGGCCAACGTCCTGACTTTC
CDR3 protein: CASSFPHSSGANVLTF

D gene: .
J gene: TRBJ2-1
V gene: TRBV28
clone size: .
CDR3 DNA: TGTGCCAGCAGCCCCTTGGACACCTACAATGAGCAGTTCTTC
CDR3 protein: CASSPLDTYNEQFF

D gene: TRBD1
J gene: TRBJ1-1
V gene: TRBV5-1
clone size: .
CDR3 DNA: TGCGCCAGCAGCTTGGGGACGACAGGGGTCGCTTTCTTT
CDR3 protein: CASSLGTTGVAFF

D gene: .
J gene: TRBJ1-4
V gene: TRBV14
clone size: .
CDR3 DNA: TGTGCCAGCAGCCAAAGACGGGGGCTGAATGAAAAACTGTTTTTT
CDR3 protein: CASSQRRGLNEKLFF

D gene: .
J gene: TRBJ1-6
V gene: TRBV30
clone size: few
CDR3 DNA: TGTGCCTGGAGTACGAGAGTAAATAATTCACCCCTCCACTTT
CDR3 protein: CAWSTRVNNSPLHF

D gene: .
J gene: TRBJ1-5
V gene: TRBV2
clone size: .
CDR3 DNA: TGTGCCAGCAGTGAAGGGCAGACTAGCAATCAGCCCCAGCATTTT
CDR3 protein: CASSEGQTSNQPQHF

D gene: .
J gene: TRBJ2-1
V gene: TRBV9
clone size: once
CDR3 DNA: TGTGCCAGCAGCCCACGGGACGCCTTCGAGCAGTTCTTC
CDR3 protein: CASSPRDAFEQFF

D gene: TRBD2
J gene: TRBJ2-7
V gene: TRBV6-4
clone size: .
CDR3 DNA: TGTGCCAGCAGTGACCGCGGGACTACCTACCGGGAGCAGTACTTC
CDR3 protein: CASSDRGTTYREQYF

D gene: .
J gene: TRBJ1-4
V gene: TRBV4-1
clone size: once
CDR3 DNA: TGCGCCAGCAGCCAAGCAGGGTGGAGTGAAAAACTGTTTTTT
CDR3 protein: CASSQAGWSEKLFF

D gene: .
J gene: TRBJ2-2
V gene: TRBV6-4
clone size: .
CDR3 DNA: TGTGCCAGCAGTGACGGTTACGCCGGGGAGCTGTTTTTT
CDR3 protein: CASSDGYAGELFF

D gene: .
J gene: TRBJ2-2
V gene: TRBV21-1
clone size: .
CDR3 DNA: TGTGCCAGCAGCAAAACTGGTGACACCGGGGAGCTGTTTTTT
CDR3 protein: CASSKTGDTGELFF

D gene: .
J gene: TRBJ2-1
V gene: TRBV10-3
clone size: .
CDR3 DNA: TGTGCCATCAGCCCGGAGGGGGGGCGGTCCTACAATGAGCAGTTCTTC
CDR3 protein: CAISPEGGRSYNEQFF

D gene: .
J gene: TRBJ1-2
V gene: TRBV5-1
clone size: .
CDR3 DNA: TGCGCCAGCAGCTTGGCACAGCAAGTCTATGGCTACACCTTC
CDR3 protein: CASSLAQQVYGYTF

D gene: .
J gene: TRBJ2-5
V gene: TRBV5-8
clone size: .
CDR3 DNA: TGTGCCAGCAGCGGCGGGACACGTTTGAGGGAGACCCAGTACTTC
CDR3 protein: CASSGGTRLRETQYF